One sample yielded the 18 T cell receptor beta chains listed below, sequenced in a study of technical replicates of blood from a handful of donors. Method: immunoSEQ multiplex PCR; TCRdb's copy keeps in-frame clones and lacks some. In the table there are around 72,000 clones, 95% to 98% of which are singletons. The sequenced sample was T cells isolated from PBMCs. The receptors were sampled from a human donor in good health.

This clone came up a few times. V usage is TRBV5-1 and J usage is TRBJ2-7; D is uncertain. Trimming took 7 bases from V and 2 from J, leaving 22 bases between them. The germline V gene has CDR1 SGHRS and CDR2 YFSETQ. The CDR3 is made up of 16 amino acids. CDR3 nucleotides: TGCGCCAGCGCCCCTGTACTTGAGCAGAGGACCTACGAGCAGTACTTC. Protein sequence: CASAPVLEQRTYEQYF.

The rearrangement links TRBV4-3 to TRBJ2-3, with 8 bases matching TRBD2. The CDR3 contains 13 residues. Germline V gene data show CDR1 as LGHNA and CDR2 as YSLEER. With V trimmed by 0 bases and J by 14 bases, 7 bases remained unmatched. CDR3 sequence (DNA): TGCGCCAGCAGCCAAGAGTACGCGGGAGGTTTGTATTTT. This codes for CASSQEYAGGLYF.

V and J are TRBV27 and TRBJ2-1, with 8 bases lining up with TRBD2. Germline V lookup: CDR1 MNHEY, CDR2 SMNVEV (reference sequence). The ends lost 6 bases at V and 6 bases at J; junction bases unmatched: 22. The CDR3 runs 19 residues. The CDR3 spells CASSPRGQYLNGRANEQFF. In nucleotides, the CDR3 is TGTGCCAGCAGCCCTCGGGGGCAGTACCTCAACGGGAGGGCCAATGAGCAGTTCTTC.

The V call is TRBV5-1, the J call TRBJ2-5; D possibly corresponds to TRBD1 (6 bases). This CDR3 is 15 amino acids long. The V end was cut by 0 bases, the J end by 1 base, with 10 bases between. From germline, CDR1 is SGHRS and CDR2 YFSETQ. The CDR3: CASSLEGQSQETQYF. The CDR3 region has the DNA TGCGCCAGCAGCTTGGAGGGACAAAGCCAAGAGACCCAGTACTTC.

The genes are TRBV7-9 and TRBJ1-2, with TRBD1 matching 7 bases. From germline, CDR1 is SEHNR and CDR2 FQNEAQ (reference sequence). J gave up 8 bases and V 5 bases, and 11 bases lay outside the gene matches. The CDR3 has 14 residues. CDR3 nucleotides: TGTGCCAGCAGCCTCGCGACAGGGCGCGTAGGCTACACCTTC. Translation gives CASSLATGRVGYTF. Supplemented by reference TRBV7-9 and TRBJ1-2, the full variable domain reads DTGVSQNPRHKITKRGQNVTFRCDPISEHNRLYWYRQTLGQGPEFLTYFQNEAQLEKSRLLSDRFSAERPKGSFSTLEIQRTEQGDSAMYLCASSLATGRVGYTFGSGTRLTVV.

This sequence joins TRBV4-1 and TRBJ1-1, with D possibly matching TRBD1 (6 bases). Germline CDR1 MGHRA, CDR2 YSYEKL. This CDR3 is built from 12 residues. V lost 5 bases to trimming and J lost 4 bases, with 8 bases between them. The CDR3 DNA reads TGCGCCAGCAGCGACAGGTCCACTGAAGCTTTCTTT. Translating it yields CASSDRSTEAFF.

J is TRBJ2-7 and V is TRBV5-5; TRBD2 matches at 10 bases. V lost 2 bases to trimming and J lost 3 bases; unmatched junction nucleotides: 2. The CDR3 covers 14 residues. Looked up from germline, CDR1 is SGHKS and CDR2 is YYEKEE (reference sequence). CDR3 amino acids: CASSFQREGYEQYF. The DNA of the CDR3 is TGTGCCAGCAGCTTTCAGCGGGAGGGCTACGAGCAGTACTTC. Full variable domain (outside the CDR3, taken from reference TRBV5-5 and TRBJ2-7): DAGVTQSPTHLIKTRGQQVTLRCSPISGHKSVSWYQQVLGQGPQFIFQYYEKEERGRGNFPDRFSARQFPNYSSELNVNALLLGDSALYLCASSFQREGYEQYFGPGTRLTVT.

The V gene is TRBV27, the J gene TRBJ1-1, with a tentative D call TRBD1 (5 bases). This CDR3 comprises 15 residues. In germline, CDR1 is MNHEY, CDR2 SMNVEV (reference sequence). V was shortened by 5 bases and J by 0 bases, with 13 bases between the two germline ends. The CDR3 coding sequence is TGTGCCAGCAGTCCCCAGGGCCTCATGAACACTGAAGCTTTCTTT. This translates into CASSPQGLMNTEAFF.

The chain is built from TRBV5-6 and TRBJ2-2; the match to TRBD2 covers 10 bases. V dropped 0 bases and J dropped 6; count of bases not matched to a gene: 14. This CDR3 is built from 19 residues. Germline V lookup: CDR1 SGHDT, CDR2 YYEEEE. For the CDR3, the DNA is TGTGCCAGCAGCTTGGAAACACCTCTAGCGGGAGTTTTATCCGGGGAGCTGTTTTTT. It translates to CASSLETPLAGVLSGELFF.

The chain joins TRBV7-9 to TRBJ1-2, with 7 bases lining up with TRBD1. The V gene's germline CDR1 is SEHNR and CDR2 FQNEAQ (reference sequence). The CDR3 is 16 amino acids. V shed 5 bases, J shed 6 bases, and the junction held 15 bases outside the gene matches. In DNA, the CDR3 is TGTGCCAGCAGCCTCCTTGACAGGGAGGATTTCAATGGCTACACCTTC. This encodes CASSLLDREDFNGYTF. Full variable domain (missing parts from reference TRBV7-9 and TRBJ1-2): DTGVSQNPRHKITKRGQNVTFRCDPISEHNRLYWYRQTLGQGPEFLTYFQNEAQLEKSRLLSDRFSAERPKGSFSTLEIQRTEQGDSAMYLCASSLLDREDFNGYTFGSGTRLTVV.

This clone was found once. The V call is TRBV4-1, the J call TRBJ2-1; TRBD2 aligns across 9 bases. Germline V gives CDR1 MGHRA, CDR2 YSYEKL. V was clipped by 1 base and J by 3 bases; unmatched bases: 7. The CDR3 consists of 17 residues. CDR3 nucleotide sequence: TGCGCCAGCAGCCAAGGTTTTAAGCGGGAGGTCTACAATGAGCAGTTCTTC. Its translation is CASSQGFKREVYNEQFF.

V and J are TRBV19 and TRBJ2-1; 7 bases agree with TRBD2. The CDR3 contains 14 residues. Germline loops: CDR1 LNHDA, CDR2 SQIVND (reference sequence). Germline trimming cut 4 bases from V and 3 bases from J; bases unmatched to any gene: 3. The CDR3 DNA is TGTGCCAGTAGTAGCGGGGGTAGCTACAATGAGCAGTTCTTC. Translating it yields CASSSGGSYNEQFF.

The chain joins TRBV19 to TRBJ1-2; the D is unclear. Trimming pared 6 bases from V and 4 bases from J, leaving 15 bases between. There are 14 residues in the CDR3. Germline lookup yields CDR1 LNHDA and CDR2 SQIVND (reference sequence). In DNA form, the CDR3 reads TGTGCCAGTAGATCTTCGCGACAAATCTATGGCTACACCTTC. Translating it yields CASRSSRQIYGYTF.

V usage is TRBV4-1 and J usage is TRBJ2-7; D is perhaps TRBD2 (5 bases). The germline gives CDR1 MGHRA, CDR2 YSYEKL. CDR3 length equals 17 residues. Trimming shortened V by 1 base and J by 1 base, and 17 bases separated the two germline ends. CDR3 sequence reads: CASSQGLEGPPSYEQYF. As DNA, the CDR3 is TGCGCCAGCAGCCAAGGGCTTGAGGGTCCCCCGTCCTACGAGCAGTACTTC.

The V gene is TRBV4-3, the J gene TRBJ2-7, with 7 nucleotides matching TRBD1. V was pared by 4 bases and J by 5 bases, with 14 bases of the junction left unmatched. CDR1 is LGHNA, CDR2 YSLEER, per germline. The CDR3 spans 16 residues. The CDR3 region has the DNA TGCGCCAGCAGCCGTTTAACCGGGACAGTGTATGACGAGCAGTACTTC. It is translated as CASSRLTGTVYDEQYF.

V usage is TRBV28 and J usage is TRBJ2-4; 7 nucleotides agree with TRBD2. CDR3 length equals 17 residues. Germline V CDR1 and CDR2: MDHEN, SYDVKM. V lost 2 bases, J lost 0 bases, and 7 bases stayed unmatched. The CDR3 nucleotides read TGTGCCAGCAGTTTAGGGACTATCCTTCTAGCCAAAAACATTCAGTACTTC. It encodes CASSLGTILLAKNIQYF.

The J gene is TRBJ2-7, the V gene TRBV7-2; D gene uncertain. V was cut by 5 bases and J by 9 bases, with 23 bases left in between. Germline values: CDR1 SGHTA, CDR2 FQGNSA. This CDR3 is 15 amino acids long. The CDR3 coding sequence is TGTGCCAGCAGCCCCGGTGGATGGCTATCTGTAGCGCAGTACTTC. It is translated as CASSPGGWLSVAQYF.

The rearrangement joins TRBV5-5 to TRBJ1-1; no reliable D call. Germline V lookup: CDR1 SGHKS, CDR2 YYEKEE (reference sequence). V lost 2 bases and J 1 base, leaving 6 bases between the germline ends. The CDR3 spans 13 residues. Written as DNA, the CDR3 is TGTGCCAGCAGCTTAGGGAGGAACACTGAAGCTTTCTTT. It specifies CASSLGRNTEAFF.